This entry lists 2 T cell receptor beta chains sequenced from one sample in a study of shared clonotypes between healthy human individuals. CD45RO-negative CD8 cells positively selected for CCR7 made up the naive population, which excluded terminally differentiated effector memory CD45RA+ cells. TCRdb's table, derived via immunoSEQ multiplex PCR, lists solely in-frame clones and lacks some. The sample gives more than 2 million clones, about 95% of which show up once; 1.1% is in the top ten. Sequenced material: naive CD8+ T cells sorted from blood. The receptors here all came from a man aged 18 to 30 in good health.

V is TRBV12-5 and J is TRBJ2-3; 10 nucleotides line up with TRBD2. The ends lost 6 bases at V and 5 bases at J; junction bases unmatched: 8. This CDR3 is built from 15 residues. The germline V gene has CDR1 LGHNT and CDR2 FRNRAP. The chain's CDR3 is CASGPAGGLLDTQYF. CDR3 nucleotide sequence: TGTGCTAGTGGCCCAGCGGGAGGGCTTTTAGATACGCAGTATTTT.

This clone showed up just a few times. CDR3 sequence: CASSRTGVHDSPLHF. The CDR3 nucleotides are TGTGCCAGCAGCCGTACAGGGGTACACGATTCACCCCTCCACTTT. The chain uses TRBV9 and TRBJ1-6; 7 bases are a match to TRBD1. In germline, CDR1 is SGDLS, CDR2 YYNGEE. The junction had 9 bases not matched to a gene; V was cut back by 4 bases and J by 8 bases. The CDR3 consists of 15 residues. Complete variable domain (other parts from reference TRBV9 and TRBJ1-6): DSGVTQTPKHLITATGQRVTLRCSPRSGDLSVYWYQQSLDQGLQFLIQYYNGEERAKGNILERFSAQQFPDLHSELNLSSLELGDSALYFCASSRTGVHDSPLHFGNGTRLTVT.